This paragraph reports one T cell receptor (beta chain). Its antigen is not identified. This sample was included in a study of cytomegalovirus exposure and HLA in healthy donors. Study-level findings and limits: Some TCR beta chains (roughly 160 of them) were listed as cytomegalovirus-associated. Most TCR sequences were rare, but some public TCRs occurred in many donors.

Germline V CDR1 and CDR2: SGHVS, FNYEAQ. V shed 5 bases, J shed 6 bases, and the junction held 18 bases outside the gene matches. The length of the CDR3 is 18 residues. PCR involved 60 Vbeta and 13 Jbeta primers. Sequenced by immunoSEQ multiplex PCR; TCRdb stores in-frame clones only, minus some. The sample shows 150,000 or so clones, 73% of them seen only once. The material sequenced was PBMCs. This TCR was sampled from a woman aged 18 to 35 in good health and CMV-seronegative. V and J are TRBV7-6 and TRBJ2-2; 7 bases line up with TRBD2. The CDR3 spells CASSPGLVATPSAGELFF. CDR3 nucleotides: TGTGCCAGCAGCCCCGGACTAGTGGCGACCCCCTCCGCCGGGGAGCTGTTTTTT.